This T cell receptor (beta chain) was captured by sequencing in a study of blood T cell repertoires in COVID-19. The protocol was immunoSEQ multiplex PCR, while the TCRdb copy is restricted to in-frame clones and leaves out a portion. Among 450,000 or so clones listed, around nine tenths were seen once. The germline V gene encodes CDR1 PRHDT and CDR2 FYEKMQ (reference sequence). The V gene lost 1 base and the J gene lost 0 bases, with 4 bases spanning the gap. This CDR3 spans 14 amino acids. The V and J genes are TRBV13 and TRBJ2-1; no firm D call. The clonotype comes from a man aged 18-30 years with COVID-19, enrolled during active disease. Sequenced sample: peripheral blood. CDR3 loop: CASSLAFSYNEQFF. CDR3 DNA sequence: TGTGCCAGCAGCTTAGCATTCTCCTACAATGAGCAGTTCTTC.